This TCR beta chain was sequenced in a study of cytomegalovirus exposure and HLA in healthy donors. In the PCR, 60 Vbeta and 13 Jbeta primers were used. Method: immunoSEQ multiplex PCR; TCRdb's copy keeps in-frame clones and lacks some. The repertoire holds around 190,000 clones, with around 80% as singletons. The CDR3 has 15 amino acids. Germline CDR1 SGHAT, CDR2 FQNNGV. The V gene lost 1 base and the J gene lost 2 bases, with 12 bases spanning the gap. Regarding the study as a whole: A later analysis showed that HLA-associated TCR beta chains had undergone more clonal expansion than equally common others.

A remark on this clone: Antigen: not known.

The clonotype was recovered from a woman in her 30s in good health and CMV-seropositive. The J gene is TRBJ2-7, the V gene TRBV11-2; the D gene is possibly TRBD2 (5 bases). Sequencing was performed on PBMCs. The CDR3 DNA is TGTGCCAGCAGCTTAGCTAGAGGGATCCCCTACGAGCAGTACTTC. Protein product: CASSLARGIPYEQYF.